Following are 16 T cell receptor beta chains from one sample sequenced in a study of T cell responses to AZD1222 COVID-19 vaccine. Generated by immunoSEQ multiplex PCR, the TCRdb table keeps only in-frame clones and is missing some. The sample lists approximately 64,000 clones, approximately 90% occurring once. The source material was peripheral blood, sampled 28 days after the second dose of the MenACWY control vaccine. The receptors derive from an adult who received the MenACWY meningococcal vaccine as a control.

This clone is a singleton in its sample. The V call is TRBV27, the J call TRBJ1-5; D uncertain. This CDR3 has 16 residues. Germline V gene data show CDR1 as MNHEY and CDR2 as SMNVEV (reference sequence). Between the trimmed V and J ends, which lost 5 bases and 6 bases, there was a span of 20 bases. The CDR3 bases are TGTGCCAGCAGTCGCACAACCAACTTGGTAGGTCAGCCCCAGCATTTT. As protein: CASSRTTNLVGQPQHF.

This chain uses TRBV11-2 with TRBJ2-7; D gene ambiguous. The V gene's germline CDR1 is SGHAT and CDR2 FQNNGV. The CDR3 covers 15 residues. V gave up 5 bases and J gave up 3 bases, with 17 bases separating them. CDR3 sequence: CASSTKTGVNYEQYF. CDR3 DNA: TGTGCCAGCAGCACCAAAACTGGGGTAAACTACGAGCAGTACTTC.

A word on this clone: The junction shows a germline mismatch at one end, possibly a read error. The chain is built from TRBV6-6 and TRBJ1-1, with TRBD1 as a possible D gene (6 bases). From germline, CDR1 is MNHNY and CDR2 SVGAGI (reference sequence). The CDR3 consists of 12 residues. The CDR3 spells CASKGEGPLGIF. The CDR3 coding sequence is TGTGCCAGCAAGGGGGAGGGACCCCTGGGTATCTTT.

The J gene is TRBJ1-5, the V gene TRBV28; 7 bases are shared with TRBD1. J gave up 7 bases and V 8 bases, and 8 bases lay outside the gene matches. The CDR3 has 13 amino acids. Germline CDR1 and CDR2: MDHEN and SYDVKM. CDR3: CASADRARQPQHF. CDR3 DNA sequence: TGTGCCAGCGCTGACAGGGCTCGGCAGCCCCAGCATTTT. Full variable domain (missing parts from reference TRBV28 and TRBJ1-5): DVKVTQSSRYLVKRTGEKVFLECVQDMDHENMFWYRQDPGLGLRLIYFSYDVKMKEKGDIPEGYSVSREKKERFSLILESASTNQTSMYLCASADRARQPQHFGDGTRLSIL.

This chain uses TRBV6-5 with TRBJ2-1, with 9 bases that match TRBD1. The V gene end was trimmed by 2 bases and the J gene end by 1 base; junction bases not matched to a gene: 0. The CDR3 has 15 amino acids. Germline CDR1 reads MNHEY; CDR2 reads SVGAGI. The CDR3 reads CASSYGTGSYNEQFF. CDR3 nucleotide sequence: TGTGCCAGCAGTTACGGGACAGGGTCCTACAATGAGCAGTTCTTC.

The V gene is TRBV11-2, the J gene TRBJ2-2; the D call may be TRBD1 or TRBD2 (7 bases each). The CDR3 length is 16 residues. Germline V gene sequence: CDR1 SGHAT, CDR2 FQNNGV. Deletions cut 0 bases from V and 6 bases from J, with 14 bases between. CDR3 residues: CASSLDQGGFAGELFF. DNA of the CDR3: TGTGCCAGCAGCTTAGATCAGGGGGGGTTTGCCGGGGAGCTGTTTTTT.

This chain connects TRBV10-1 to TRBJ2-1, with TRBD1 identical over 7 bases. Germline V gene lookup returns CDR1 WNHNN and CDR2 SYGVQD (reference sequence). The CDR3 extends over 15 amino acids. The V gene end was trimmed by 4 bases and the J gene end by 2 bases; junction bases not matched to a gene: 5. The CDR3 loop is CASSAKDRTYNEQFF. In nucleotides, the CDR3 is TGCGCCAGCAGTGCTAAGGACAGGACCTACAATGAGCAGTTCTTC.

The chain joins TRBV25-1 to TRBJ1-5, with 7 bases aligning to TRBD1. Germline CDR1 is MGHDK and CDR2 is SYGVNS. The junction had 16 bases not matched to a gene; V was cut back by 3 bases and J by 5 bases. The CDR3 length is 18 residues. The CDR3: CASSDLHRGPSSHQPQHF. In DNA, the CDR3 is TGTGCCAGCAGTGACCTACACAGGGGACCCTCTAGTCATCAGCCCCAGCATTTT.

This rearrangement joins TRBV12-3 or TRBV12-4 to TRBJ1-5; D ambiguous. V was clipped by 3 bases and J by 7 bases, with 10 bases between them. This CDR3 is built from 13 residues. As DNA, the CDR3 is TGTGCCAGCAGTTTGGACCCGGCCCAGCCCCAGCATTTT. This translates into CASSLDPAQPQHF.

V gene TRBV19 combines with J gene TRBJ2-7; 12 nucleotides agree with TRBD1. The junction had 10 bases not matched to a gene; V was cut back by 10 bases and J by 6 bases. This CDR3 is 14 amino acids long. The germline V gene has CDR1 LNHDA and CDR2 SQIVND (reference sequence). The DNA of the CDR3 is TGTGCCAACCTTAGGTGGGACAGGGGGCTCGAGCAGTACTTC. This gives the protein CANLRWDRGLEQYF.

The rearrangement uses TRBV27 and TRBJ1-3; 7 bases map to TRBD1. Germline CDR1 is MNHEY and CDR2 is SMNVEV (reference sequence). This CDR3 has 14 amino acids. V trimming: 8 bases; J trimming: 5 bases; junction bases outside the gene matches: 9. CDR3 residues: CASWAAGGRNTIYF. In nucleotides, the CDR3 is TGTGCCAGCTGGGCGGCAGGGGGGCGAAACACCATATATTTT.

This chain connects TRBV3-1 (or the pseudogene TRBV3-2) to TRBJ2-2, with D possibly matching TRBD2 (5 bases). V was shortened by 8 bases and J by 4 bases, with 11 bases between the two germline ends. Germline values: CDR1 LGHDT, CDR2 YNNKEL (reference sequence). CDR3 length equals 13 residues. Here the CDR3 reads CASGDYSTGELFF. In DNA, the CDR3 is TGTGCCAGCGGCGACTATTCCACCGGGGAGCTGTTTTTT.

The chain joins TRBV11-2 to TRBJ2-1, with D possibly being TRBD1 (6 bases). CDR1 is SGHAT, CDR2 FQNNGV, per germline. The V gene lost 5 bases and the J gene lost 0 bases, with 11 bases spanning the gap. The CDR3 is made up of 15 amino acids. The CDR3 DNA follows: TGTGCCAGCAGCCCCGGGACACTCTCCTACAATGAGCAGTTCTTC. Its protein product is CASSPGTLSYNEQFF.

The gene calls are TRBV5-1 and TRBJ2-1, with TRBD1 matching 7 bases. CDR3 length: 12 residues. The trim removed 5 bases at V and 9 bases at J, leaving 5 bases unmatched. Germline CDR1 SGHRS, CDR2 YFSETQ. The CDR3 is CASRQGIGEQFF. The CDR3 DNA is TGCGCCAGCAGACAGGGGATAGGTGAGCAGTTCTTC.

The V call is TRBV28, the J call TRBJ1-5; a weak D match, TRBD1 (6 bases). V was cut by 6 bases and J by 7 bases, with 19 bases left in between. The CDR3 is 15 amino acids. Germline lookup yields CDR1 MDHEN and CDR2 SYDVKM. The CDR3 DNA is TGTGCCAGCAGGCCTTCACGGGGGGCTTTACAGCCCCAGCATTTT. Translating it yields CASRPSRGALQPQHF.

The gene calls are TRBV4-1 and TRBJ1-1; 10 positions agree with TRBD1. Trimming took 3 bases from V and 4 from J; bases not matched to a gene: 2. CDR1 MGHRA and CDR2 YSYEKL come from the germline V gene. This CDR3 region has 14 residues. The CDR3 sequence is CASSHGQGGTEAFF. In DNA, the CDR3 is TGCGCCAGCAGCCACGGACAGGGGGGCACTGAAGCTTTCTTT.